This T cell receptor (beta chain) was recorded in a study of shared clonotypes between healthy human individuals. With respect to this clone: At one boundary the junction diverges from the germline segment, which might be a read error.

The CDR3 length is 14 residues. Per germline, CDR1 SSHAT and CDR2 FNYEAQ (reference sequence). Sequencing was performed with immunoSEQ multiplex PCR; in TCRdb, only in-frame clones are kept and a portion is missing. The data hold 2 million or so clones, with 95% observed a single time. The origin of this receptor is a man aged 18 to 35 in good health. Material for sequencing was naive CD4+ T cells sorted from blood. Subset specified: CD45RA+ positively selected. This sequence joins TRBV7-7 and TRBJ2-7; the match to TRBD2 covers 8 bases. CDR3 residues: CASSLSGGASEQYF. The CDR3 bases are TGTGCTAGCAGCCTAAGCGGGGGAGCGAGCGAGCAGTACTTC.